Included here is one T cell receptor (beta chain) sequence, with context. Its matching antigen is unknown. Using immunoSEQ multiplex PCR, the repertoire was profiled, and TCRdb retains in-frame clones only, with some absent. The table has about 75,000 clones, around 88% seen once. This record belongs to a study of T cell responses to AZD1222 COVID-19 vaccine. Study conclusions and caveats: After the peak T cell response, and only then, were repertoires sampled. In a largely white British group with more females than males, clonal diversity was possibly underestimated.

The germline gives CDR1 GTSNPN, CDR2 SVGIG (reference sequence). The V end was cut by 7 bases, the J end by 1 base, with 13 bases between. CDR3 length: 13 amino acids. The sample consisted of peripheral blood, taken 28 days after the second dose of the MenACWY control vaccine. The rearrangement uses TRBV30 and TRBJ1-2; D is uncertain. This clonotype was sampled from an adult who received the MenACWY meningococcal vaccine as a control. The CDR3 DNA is TGTGCCTTCCCGAGACCGGTTAACTATGGCTACACCTTC. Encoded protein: CAFPRPVNYGYTF.